The present T cell receptor (beta chain) was sequenced within a study of blood T cell repertoires in COVID-19. In the study overall: Sites in the United States, Italy and Spain provided acute and convalescent COVID-19 samples. T cells, B-cell-depleted T cells, or PBMCs provided the cDNA or gDNA that served as material.

Germline-derived CDR1 and CDR2 are KGHDR and SFDVKD. V was trimmed by 3 bases and J by 2 bases, leaving 5 bases between them. The CDR3 spans 13 residues. Original data processing: Counts of nucleated cells, estimated from reference gene primer amplification, were obtained. TCRdb keeps only in-frame clones here, not all; method: immunoSEQ multiplex PCR. That table is the source of V, J and clone size, and D and trimming were worked out from the DNA. The sample lists roughly 92,000 clones, around nine tenths occurring once. Material for sequencing was peripheral blood. The sequence was obtained from a man aged 45-65 years with acute or convalescent COVID-19. The chain carries TRBV24-1 and TRBJ2-3, with D hard to call. This CDR3 reads CATSDGATDTQYF. The CDR3 coding sequence is TGTGCCACCAGTGATGGAGCCACAGATACGCAGTATTTT.